These 23 T cell receptor beta chains were sequenced from one sample in a study of blood T cell repertoires in COVID-19. Repertoires were generated with immunoSEQ multiplex PCR, while TCRdb's copy carries only in-frame clones and drops some. The table lists tens of thousands of clones, approximately 80% of them singletons. Sequencing input: peripheral blood. The receptors come from an elderly man with acute or convalescent COVID-19.

The chain uses TRBV6-5 and TRBJ2-7; a weak D match, TRBD2 (5 bases). The CDR3 extends over 14 amino acids. Germline loops: CDR1 MNHEY, CDR2 SVGAGI. Between the trimmed V and J ends, which lost 2 bases and 6 bases, there was a span of 14 bases. The CDR3: CASSYRQRGSEQYF. CDR3 sequence (DNA): TGTGCCAGCAGTTACCGTCAAAGAGGGAGCGAGCAGTACTTC.

The CDR3 region is CASSSDRGHHEKLFF. CDR3 bases: TGTGCCAGCAGTTCAGACAGGGGGCATCATGAAAAACTGTTTTTT. V and J are TRBV6-5 and TRBJ1-4, with 10 bases aligning to TRBD1. The trim removed 4 bases at V and 6 bases at J, leaving 5 bases unmatched. Germline-derived CDR1 and CDR2 are MNHEY and SVGAGI. The CDR3 has 15 amino acids.

The chain uses TRBV18 and TRBJ1-1; TRBD1 is a possible D gene (5 bases). This CDR3 spans 13 amino acids. V was trimmed by 2 bases and J by 3 bases, leaving 7 bases between them. Germline CDR1 reads KGHSH; CDR2 reads LQKENI. The CDR3 here is CASSPFRDTEAFF. In DNA form, the CDR3 reads TGTGCCAGCTCACCATTCAGGGACACTGAAGCTTTCTTT.

The V and J genes are TRBV5-5 and TRBJ2-7; 7 nucleotides align to TRBD1. CDR3 length equals 15 residues. Per germline, CDR1 SGHKS and CDR2 YYEKEE (reference sequence). V lost 1 base and J lost 4; bases outside the gene matches: 8. The CDR3 region has the DNA TGTGCCAGCAGCTTGACAGGGGCCCCGGGGTACGAGCAGTACTTC. Amino acid sequence: CASSLTGAPGYEQYF.

The V and J genes are TRBV7-2 and TRBJ2-3; 15 bases are shared with TRBD2. This CDR3 contains 16 residues. Per germline, CDR1 SGHTA and CDR2 FQGNSA. V gave up 3 bases and J gave up 3 bases; unmatched junction bases: 1. For the CDR3, the DNA is TGTGCCAGCAGCTTCGGACTAGCGGGAGGGACAGATACGCAGTATTTT. Protein product: CASSFGLAGGTDTQYF. Supplemented by reference TRBV7-2 and TRBJ2-3, the full variable domain reads GAGVSQSPSNKVTEKGKDVELRCDPISGHTALYWYRQSLGQGLEFLIYFQGNSAPDKSGLPSDRFSAERTGGSVSTLTIQRTQQEDSAVYLCASSFGLAGGTDTQYFGPGTRLTVL.

This clone was seen at least ten times. The chain carries TRBV28 and TRBJ2-7; TRBD2 is a possible D gene (6 bases). CDR3 length: 14 residues. Trimming shortened V by 7 bases and J by 7 bases, and 20 bases separated the two germline ends. CDR1 MDHEN and CDR2 SYDVKM come from the germline V gene. CDR3 nucleotides: TGTGCCAGCACTCTAACAAAACAGGCGGGGGAGCAGTACTTC. Translated, it gives CASTLTKQAGEQYF.

The gene calls are TRBV4-3 and TRBJ2-3; the match to TRBD1 covers 10 bases. Per the germline V gene, CDR1 is LGHNA and CDR2 is YSLEER. Trimming removed 2 bases from V and 3 bases from J; junction bases left unmatched: 8. The CDR3 loop spans 17 amino acids. The CDR3 loop reads CASSQRRTGGSTDTQYF. In nucleotides, the CDR3 is TGCGCCAGCAGCCAAAGGAGGACAGGGGGTAGTACAGATACGCAGTATTTT.

A few counts support this clone. The chain couples TRBV11-2 to TRBJ2-5, with TRBD1 identical over 8 bases. The trim removed 5 bases at V and 7 bases at J, leaving 15 bases unmatched. This CDR3 comprises 16 residues. Germline CDR1 and CDR2: SGHAT and FQNNGV. Here the CDR3 reads CASSLEDVRGQRTQYF. CDR3 in DNA: TGTGCCAGCAGCCTCGAGGATGTCAGGGGGCAGAGGACCCAGTACTTC. Using reference TRBV11-2 and TRBJ2-5 for the parts outside the CDR3, the full variable domain is EAGVAQSPRYKIIEKRQSVAFWCNPISGHATLYWYQQILGQGPKLLIQFQNNGVVDDSQLPKDRFSAERLKGVDSTLKIQPAKLEDSAVYLCASSLEDVRGQRTQYFGPGTRLLVL.

The V call is TRBV28, the J call TRBJ2-5, with TRBD1 identical over 8 bases. Looked up from germline, CDR1 is MDHEN and CDR2 is SYDVKM. Losses at the gene ends were 3 bases for V and 4 bases for J; bases not matched to a gene: 4. This CDR3 region has 14 residues. The CDR3 DNA follows: TGTGCCAGCAGTTTTACGACAGGGGCAGAGACCCAGTACTTC. Its protein product is CASSFTTGAETQYF.

The J gene is TRBJ1-2, the V gene TRBV4-1; D remains unclear. Germline CDR1 MGHRA, CDR2 YSYEKL. Trimming left V 3 bases short and J 6 bases short, with 11 bases between. The CDR3 consists of 13 residues. The CDR3 DNA reads TGCGCCAGCAGCCATGGACCGGGAGATGGCTACACCTTC. This gives the protein CASSHGPGDGYTF.

This sequence joins TRBV6-2 or TRBV6-3 and TRBJ1-1; 7 positions match TRBD1. Losses at the gene ends were 5 bases for V and 2 bases for J; bases not matched to a gene: 8. The length of the CDR3 is 15 residues. The V gene's germline CDR1 is MNHEY and CDR2 SVGEGT. CDR3 region: CASSRQGPTNTEAFF. CDR3 DNA sequence: TGTGCCAGCAGTCGACAGGGTCCAACAAACACTGAAGCTTTCTTT.

This sequence joins TRBV5-1 and TRBJ2-7; 7 nucleotides line up with TRBD1. Germline lookup yields CDR1 SGHRS and CDR2 YFSETQ. V was pared by 4 bases and J by 1 base, with 8 bases of the junction left unmatched. The CDR3 totals 15 residues. The CDR3 coding sequence is TGCGCCAGCAGCCCCCCGCAGGGGGAATCCTACGAGCAGTACTTC. This encodes CASSPPQGESYEQYF.

This clone was picked up a small number of times. V and J are TRBV28 and TRBJ1-3; the match to TRBD1 covers 8 bases. This CDR3 region has 15 residues. The trim removed 5 bases at V and 2 bases at J, leaving 5 bases unmatched. Germline CDR1 is MDHEN and CDR2 is SYDVKM. Here the CDR3 reads CASSPPTGAGNTIYF. The CDR3 DNA follows: TGTGCCAGCAGTCCCCCGACAGGGGCTGGAAACACCATATATTTT. Together with reference TRBV28 and TRBJ1-3, the CDR3 gives the full variable domain: DVKVTQSSRYLVKRTGEKVFLECVQDMDHENMFWYRQDPGLGLRLIYFSYDVKMKEKGDIPEGYSVSREKKERFSLILESASTNQTSMYLCASSPPTGAGNTIYFGEGSWLTVV.

V and J are TRBV28 and TRBJ1-2, with 8 bases identical to TRBD1. The V gene end was trimmed by 3 bases and the J gene end by 4 bases; junction bases not matched to a gene: 10. The V gene's germline CDR1 is MDHEN and CDR2 SYDVKM. The CDR3 length is 16 residues. DNA for the CDR3: TGTGCCAGCAGTTTGACTTCCGGGACAGGAGCCTATGGCTACACCTTC. Encoded protein: CASSLTSGTGAYGYTF.

This clone occurred a few times. The chain links TRBV5-5 to TRBJ2-7; 10 bases agree with TRBD2. CDR3 length: 14 amino acids. J gave up 2 bases and V 3 bases, and 2 bases lay outside the gene matches. Germline V gene data show CDR1 as SGHKS and CDR2 as YYEKEE (reference sequence). For the CDR3, the DNA is TGTGCCAGCAGCTACGGGACTAGCGCCTACGAGCAGTACTTC. The encoded protein is CASSYGTSAYEQYF.

This chain links TRBV5-1 with TRBJ1-2; weak D call: TRBD1 (5 bases). Trimming cost V 4 bases and J 0 bases, with 16 bases left between them. Germline assignment: CDR1 SGHRS and CDR2 YFSETQ. This CDR3 has 16 amino acids. This chain's CDR3 is CASSPSRVGTNYGYTF. DNA of the CDR3: TGCGCCAGCAGCCCGTCCAGGGTAGGGACTAACTATGGCTACACCTTC.

This chain connects TRBV6-5 to TRBJ2-3, with a tentative D call TRBD1 (6 bases). The CDR3 has 16 residues. V was shortened by 3 bases and J by 2 bases, with 15 bases between the two germline ends. CDR1 is MNHEY, CDR2 SVGAGI, per germline. In DNA form, the CDR3 reads TGTGCCAGCAGTTATTACCGCTCAGGGGACACAGATACGCAGTATTTT. Protein: CASSYYRSGDTDTQYF.

The chain is built from TRBV28 and TRBJ1-1; D is possibly TRBD1 (6 bases). The CDR3 extends over 15 amino acids. Germline V gene lookup returns CDR1 MDHEN and CDR2 SYDVKM. Trimming pared 6 bases from V and 0 bases from J, leaving 14 bases between. DNA of the CDR3: TGTGCCAGCAGCCACAGACAGGCGATGAACACTGAAGCTTTCTTT. Translating gives CASSHRQAMNTEAFF.

The rearrangement links TRBV28 to TRBJ2-3, with a weak D call TRBD2 (5 bases). The V and J ends lost 5 bases and 1 base respectively, with 22 bases between them. The V gene's germline CDR1 is MDHEN and CDR2 SYDVKM. This CDR3 comprises 18 residues. This CDR3 reads CASSGWPGTVSGTDTQYF. CDR3 in DNA: TGTGCCAGCAGTGGGTGGCCGGGAACTGTAAGTGGCACAGATACGCAGTATTTT.

V gene TRBV18 combines with J gene TRBJ2-7, with 10 bases matching TRBD1. V gave up 3 bases and J gave up 5 bases; unmatched junction bases: 7. The CDR3 consists of 15 residues. Germline-derived CDR1 and CDR2 are KGHSH and LQKENI. CDR3 amino acids: CASSPPGQGKDEQYF. As DNA, the CDR3 is TGTGCCAGCTCACCTCCGGGACAGGGGAAGGACGAGCAGTACTTC.

The J gene is TRBJ1-2, the V gene TRBV6-5, with unresolved D. CDR1 and CDR2 (germline): MNHEY, SVGAGI. Trimming removed 6 bases from V and 2 bases from J, with 16 bases in between. The CDR3 has 15 amino acids. The CDR3 here is CASRQTGALNYGYTF. In nucleotides, the CDR3 is TGTGCCAGCAGGCAAACCGGTGCCTTGAACTATGGCTACACCTTC.

V gene TRBV2 combines with J gene TRBJ2-5; 8 bases agree with TRBD2. V lost 11 bases, J lost 3 bases, and 2 bases stayed unmatched. The germline V gene encodes CDR1 SNHLY and CDR2 FYNNEI. CDR3 length equals 11 residues. The DNA for the CDR3 is TGTGCCTCCGGGGGGGAAGAGACCCAGTACTTC. This gives the protein CASGGEETQYF.

The rearrangement uses TRBV6-5 and TRBJ1-5; 7 nucleotides match TRBD1. CDR3 size: 14 residues. Losses at the gene ends were 7 bases for V and 0 bases for J; bases not matched to a gene: 3. The germline V gene has CDR1 MNHEY and CDR2 SVGAGI. In nucleotides, the CDR3 is TGTGCCAGCACAGGGGGTTATAGCAATCAGCCCCAGCATTTT. Translating it yields CASTGGYSNQPQHF.